A selection of T cell receptor beta chains follows, all from one sample in a study of Ad26.COV2.S vaccination and SARS-CoV-2 variants. Generated by immunoSEQ multiplex PCR, the TCRdb table keeps only in-frame clones and is missing some. The sample lists around 450,000 clones; 88% were seen once. The sample was peripheral blood, taken in a trial of Ad26.COV2.S vaccine versus placebo. The receptors come from a person between 18 and 65 years old who received the Ad26.COV2.S COVID-19 vaccine or a placebo. Both conserved end residues are part of each CDR3. D genes are given only for firm matches. Rows give clone size only sometimes, using once, few, many, or a class for an expanded clone.

d_call cdr3_length j_call v_call clone_size cdr3_aa cdr3_nt
. 15 TRBJ1-1 TRBV19 . CASSIDLQLNTEAFF TGTGCCAGTAGTATAGATTTACAGCTGAACACTGAAGCTTTCTTT
. 11 TRBJ2-5 TRBV18 . CASSQEQTQYF TGTGCCAGCTCACAGGAACAGACCCAGTACTTC
. 14 TRBJ2-7 TRBV27 . CASSLSPGAYEQYF TGTGCCAGCAGTTTATCCCCGGGAGCCTACGAGCAGTACTTC
. 12 TRBJ1-1 TRBV28 . CASTQGGTEAFF TGTGCCAGCACACAGGGTGGCACTGAAGCTTTCTTT
. 12 TRBJ1-5 TRBV12-3/TRBV12-4 . CASSLDRQPQHF TGTGCCAGCAGTTTAGATAGGCAGCCCCAGCATTTT
TRBD1 14 TRBJ1-5 TRBV6-2/TRBV6-3 . CASSYEGAVQPQHF TGTGCCAGCAGTTACGAGGGGGCGGTTCAGCCCCAGCATTTT
. 15 TRBJ1-5 TRBV7-9 . CASSPAGDSNQPQHF TGTGCCAGCAGCCCCGCCGGGGATAGCAATCAGCCCCAGCATTTT
. 15 TRBJ1-6 TRBV6-2/TRBV6-3 . CASSRGPSYNSPLHF TGTGCCAGCAGTCGGGGACCTAGCTATAATTCACCCCTCCACTTT
TRBD1 15 TRBJ1-2 TRBV6-5 . CASSLLGQVESGYTF TGTGCCAGCAGCTTACTGGGACAGGTGGAGTCTGGCTACACCTTC
TRBD1 16 TRBJ2-4 TRBV27 . CASRKQGGLAKNIQYF TGTGCCAGCAGAAAACAGGGGGGCTTAGCCAAAAACATTCAGTACTTC
. 14 TRBJ2-1 TRBV6-5 . CASREPVDSNEQFF TGTGCCAGCAGAGAGCCCGTTGATTCCAATGAGCAGTTCTTC
. 12 TRBJ1-4 TRBV28 once CASGQYNEKLFF TGTGCCAGCGGACAGTATAATGAAAAACTGTTTTTT
. 14 TRBJ1-1 TRBV5-4 few CASSFVPLNTEAFF TGTGCCAGCAGCTTTGTGCCGTTGAACACTGAAGCTTTCTTT
TRBD2 15 TRBJ2-2 TRBV9 . CASSPSGGPPGELFF TGTGCCAGCAGCCCTAGCGGGGGGCCCCCCGGGGAGCTGTTTTTT
. 15 TRBJ1-4 TRBV9 . CASSAGRATNEKLFF TGTGCCAGCAGCGCCGGGAGAGCAACTAATGAAAAACTGTTTTTT
. 17 TRBJ1-3 TRBV9 . CASSVAVTPSSGNTIYF TGTGCCAGCAGCGTAGCTGTGACCCCGAGCTCTGGAAACACCATATATTTT
TRBD2 16 TRBJ2-1 TRBV5-4 . CASSGRLAGGDNEQFF TGTGCCAGCAGCGGCCGACTAGCGGGGGGGGACAATGAGCAGTTCTTC
. 14 TRBJ2-7 TRBV15 . CATSRDPGSYEQYF TGTGCCACCAGCAGAGATCCAGGATCCTACGAGCAGTACTTC
. 12 TRBJ1-2 TRBV7-9 . CASSLDGDGYTF TGTGCCAGCAGCTTAGATGGTGATGGCTACACCTTC
. 13 TRBJ1-3 TRBV12-3/TRBV12-4 . CASSFRAGNTIYF TGTGCCAGCAGTTTTAGGGCTGGAAACACCATATATTTT
. 12 TRBJ2-7 TRBV12-3/TRBV12-4 . CASRYSGAEQYF TGTGCCAGCAGATACTCAGGGGCCGAGCAGTACTTC
. 12 TRBJ2-2 TRBV2 . CATFKGGGELFF TGTGCCACATTCAAGGGGGGCGGGGAGCTGTTTTTT